This T cell receptor (beta chain) was found in a study of breast tumors, draining lymph nodes, adjacent tissues. Study-level results: Compared with lymph nodes, tumors were less diverse; compared with nontumor tissue, more. That most tumor T cells come from lymph nodes remained unproven. Most tumor T cells seemingly derive from lymph node, then expand in tumor.

Trimming pared 4 bases from V and 1 base from J, leaving 19 bases between. Germline V CDR1 and CDR2: KGHDR, SFDVKD. The CDR3 length is 17 residues. TCRdb redid the calling of the multiplex PCR reads with MiXCR, one entry per CDR3 protein. Of more than 20,000 distinct CDR3 sequences listed, roughly 21% were seen once; the top ten hold roughly 12%. A remark on this clonotype: Its specificity is unknown. A much larger clone lies one base from this, so it may be a read error.

This receptor was obtained from a female donor with breast cancer. Some clones in this sample may be carry-over from other donors' samples. This chain joins TRBV24-1 and TRBJ2-7; a weak D match, TRBD1 (6 bases). Sequencing input: breast tumor tissue. CDR3 DNA: TGTGCCACCAGTGACCGACCCGGTGGACAGAGGTCCTACGAGCAGTACTTC. Its protein product is CATSDRPGGQRSYEQYF.